The clone carrying this T cell receptor (beta chain) was found many times. The data are from a study of T cells in Graves' hyperthyroidism and ophthalmopathy. Across the study: At the time of initial diagnosis and before any treatment, peripheral blood was collected.

Thyroid ultrasound, orbital computed tomography, clinical symptoms, and serum thyroxine and TRAb underpinned diagnoses. Out of approximately 10 ml of fresh peripheral blood came the PBMCs. The V and J ends lost 3 bases and 7 bases respectively, with 10 bases between them. The CDR3 is made up of 12 amino acids. Germline assignment: CDR1 SNHLY and CDR2 FYNNEI. The source material, RNA transcripts, was used to amplify TCR beta CDR3 regions. The HTBI primer set drove a first-round RT-PCR of the TCR CDR3. Each CDR3 protein is one row after TCRdb ran MiXCR on the multiplex PCR reads. The sample has a few hundred thousand distinct CDR3 sequences; 15% to 17% are singletons.

The chain couples TRBV2 to TRBJ2-7; possibly TRBD1 for D (6 bases). The source material was blood. This clonotype was sampled from a woman in her twenties or thirties with Graves' hyperthyroidism. The CDR3 loop reads CASSDRGREQYF. CDR3 nucleotides: TGTGCCAGCAGTGACAGGGGTCGGGAGCAGTACTTC.